This T cell receptor (beta chain) was retrieved from a study of CD8+ T cells in alopecia areata listed by TCRdb under 2018. Some background on the complete study: The treated patients, all with moderate-to-severe alopecia areata, were enrolled in an open-label pilot trial of oral tofacitinib given at 5 to 10 mg twice daily. Tofacitinib was administered for 6 to 18 months, and 6 months of follow-up off drug were then conducted to assess delayed response and recurrence. The SALT score, which quantifies the percentage of affected scalp surface area, was used to measure disease severity in treated patients. The study used high-throughput TCRbeta sequencing to examine T cell clonal expansion in alopecia areata, in both the C3H/HeJ mouse model and human patients. Scalp tissue and sorted CD4+ and CD8+ peripheral blood T cells from patchy and totalis/universalis alopecia areata patients and from healthy controls were covered by human TCRbeta sequencing. Biopsies were taken from tofacitinib-treated patients at baseline and at 4 and 24 weeks of treatment, and a later scalp biopsy was taken in several of the tofacitinib-treated patients. Clonality in the scalp was compared among normal scalp (n=4), patchy alopecia areata scalp (n=8), and alopecia totalis/universalis scalp (n=8). RNA was obtained with the PAXgene miRNA kit for fixed scalp, the miRNeasy kit for PBMCs, and the RNeasy kit for mouse skin. immunoSEQ multiplex PCR using 35 Vbeta forward primers and 13 Jbeta reverse primers was used to amplify TCRbeta CDR3 regions. General study outcomes and caveats: Many expanded lesional clones were found to persist in scalp and blood during tofacitinib treatment, and relapse after treatment cessation may be partly explained by this persistence. TCR sequences shared between patients were less clear than in mice, possibly partly because of HLA diversity in the patient population. Tofacitinib significantly lowered scalp clonality and the number of expanded CD8+ clones among the top 100 scalp clones. Unlike mouse skin, which is dominated by gammadelta T cells, normal human skin has resident alphabeta T cells that are also sequenced, and this complicates analysis of the scalp TCR repertoire. Compared with normal scalp, lesional scalp had higher clonality and more expanded CD8+ clones, particularly in alopecia totalis/universalis, a pattern that suggests antigenic drive. Because the treated cohort was small and had just a single nonresponder, larger studies are needed to establish links between baseline CD8+ expansion and response.

Interpreted using the paper, the time point label stands for: more than three weeks on oral tofacitinib. This specimen's treatment or condition label, per the study, means: oral pan-JAK inhibitor, 5-10 mg twice daily. Lesional scalp punch biopsies and peripheral blood were collected from alopecia areata patients. PBMCs were isolated by density centrifugation and stained for CD3, CD4 and CD8, and CD4+ and CD8+ T cells were sorted on a FACSAria. The sample holds a few counts of this clone. Its antigen is unknown. Qualities for individual bases were not recorded, and no much larger clone is one base off. The CDR3 has 13 amino acids, counting the end cysteine and phenylalanine. The retained sequence is limited to the CDR3, 39 bases, with the frame set at the first base. CDR1 is given as SQVTM and CDR2 as ANQGSEA, both from the germline V gene. Germline trimming: 7 bases from V, 1 base from J; junction bases outside gene matches: 7.

The library was obtained by the immunoSEQ multiplex PCR assay. To provide template for TCR sequencing, every sample had RNA extracted and reverse transcribed into cDNA. First-strand cDNA was synthesized with SuperScript III using a 2:1 mix of oligo-dT and random hexamers. A synthetic immune receptor repertoire was used to measure amplification bias, and any remaining bias was corrected computationally. For the original study's pipeline: Raw reads were preprocessed for error removal, and CDR3 was defined according to IMGT conventions as running from the conserved cysteine to phenylalanine. Clonality was computed as 1 minus the Shannon entropy, with the entropy normalized by log2 of the number of productive unique TCRs. Whether each scalp clone was CD4 or CD8 was inferred by checking scalp TCRbeta sequences against the CD4 and CD8 repertoires from sorted blood. What TCRdb holds here is the immuneACCESS table cut down to in-frame rearrangements. Part of the clones is not present; checked against another copy, under half of the missing clones reflect an unresolved V gene, and the others are unexplained. The DNA gave D and trimming, while V, J and clone size come from that table. The sample table holds 200,000 to 250,000 clones, of which roughly 56% were seen once. 1.5% to 2% of the sample is taken by the ten largest.

The sequences come from CD4+ T cells sorted from blood, collected at week 4, from a patient treated with tofacitinib. The rearrangement combines TRBV29-1 with TRBJ2-7; 7 bases in the junction line up with TRBD1. The receptor was isolated from a human donor with alopecia areata. The DNA sequence is TGCAGCGCCGCGACACAGGGGTCCTACGAGCAGTACTTC. Translation gives CSAATQGSYEQYF.